This TCR beta chain was found in a study of Graves' ophthalmopathy and Graves' hyperthyroidism. After removal of 5 bases from V and 6 bases from J, the junction contained 13 bases not matched to a gene. From germline, CDR1 is MNHNS and CDR2 SASEGT. The length of the CDR3 is 15 residues. Amplified TCR beta CDR3 regions were obtained using RNA transcripts as template. The library came from an HTBI-primed first-round RT-PCR and a second-round multiplex PCR. TCRdb independently ran MiXCR on the multiplex PCR reads; one entry per CDR3 protein. The table has roughly 610,000 distinct CDR3 sequences, 22% seen once. PBMCs originated in 10 ml of fresh peripheral blood.

The TCR comes from a woman under 30 with stable Graves' hyperthyroidism. Some clones in this sample may be carry-over from other donors' samples. Sequencing was done on a sample of peripheral blood. The chain is built from TRBV6-1 and TRBJ2-7; 7 bases align to TRBD2. The CDR3 reads CASSPPGREALEQYF. The CDR3, as DNA: TGTGCCAGCAGTCCCCCGGGGAGGGAGGCCCTCGAGCAGTACTTC.